One and the same sample provided the 3 T cell receptor beta chains below, sequenced in a study of a mutant IDH1 vaccine in newly diagnosed glioma. Time point noted: week 35, safety follow-up. Every single dose of the vaccine, 300 ug of mutant IDH1 20-mer peptide, came with topical imiquimod. No antigens are known for them. Produced via immunoSEQ multiplex PCR; TCRdb's table is partial and in-frame only. The data hold approximately 45,000 clones, with 88% observed a single time. The source was PBMCs, collected from a glioma patient whose treatment included an IDH1 peptide vaccine. These TCRs come from a woman aged 40-49 years with glioma.

This clone occurred once. The chain employs TRBV6-6 and TRBJ1-5; D not resolved. Germline lookup yields CDR1 MNHNY and CDR2 SVGAGI (reference sequence). This CDR3 is built from 16 residues. Trimming shortened V by 2 bases and J by 5 bases, and 16 bases separated the two germline ends. The CDR3 reads CASSYRVTPEDQPQHF. The CDR3 nucleotides are TGTGCCAGCAGTTACCGCGTAACCCCGGAGGATCAGCCCCAGCATTTT.

The chain joins TRBV14 to TRBJ1-4, with 7 bases lining up with TRBD1. Per the germline V gene, CDR1 is SGHDN and CDR2 is FVKESK. The CDR3 spans 16 residues. V shed 0 bases, J shed 0 bases, and the junction held 1 base outside the gene matches. In DNA, the CDR3 is TGTGCCAGCAGCCAAGATGGACAGGCAACTAATGAAAAACTGTTTTTT. Protein sequence: CASSQDGQATNEKLFF.

The chain combines TRBV30 with TRBJ2-1; 13 bases are shared with TRBD2. CDR1 is GTSNPN and CDR2 is SVGIG in the germline V gene (reference sequence). This CDR3 spans 15 amino acids. V was clipped by 4 bases and J by 7 bases; unmatched bases: 7. CDR3 sequence (DNA): TGTGCCTGGAATCTCGGACTAGCGGGAGCGAATGAGCAGTTCTTC. Encoded protein: CAWNLGLAGANEQFF.